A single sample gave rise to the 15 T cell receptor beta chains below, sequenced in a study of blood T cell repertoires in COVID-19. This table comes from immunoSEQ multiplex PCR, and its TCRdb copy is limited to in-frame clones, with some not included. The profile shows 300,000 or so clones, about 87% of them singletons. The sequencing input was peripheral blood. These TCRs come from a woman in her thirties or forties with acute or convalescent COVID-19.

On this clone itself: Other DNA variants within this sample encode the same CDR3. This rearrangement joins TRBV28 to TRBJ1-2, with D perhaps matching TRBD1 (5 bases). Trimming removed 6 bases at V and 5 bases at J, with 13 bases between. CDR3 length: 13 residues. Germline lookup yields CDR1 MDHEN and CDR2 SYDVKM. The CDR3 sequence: CASSLGQGYGYTF. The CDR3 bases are TGTGCCAGCAGCCTGGGGCAGGGATATGGCTACACCTTC.

CDR3 in DNA: TGTGCCAGCAGTGAAGGGTGGACAGGGGCCGGGGAGCTGTTTTTT. Protein: CASSEGWTGAGELFF. The V gene is TRBV6-4, the J gene TRBJ2-2, with 9 bases that match TRBD1. The CDR3 totals 15 residues. CDR1 and CDR2 from the germline V gene are MRHNA and SNTAGT. Trimming removed 3 bases from V and 6 bases from J; junction bases left unmatched: 5.

The chain's CDR3 is CAGSRQGAEAFF. The CDR3 nucleotides read TGTGCCGGAAGTAGACAGGGGGCTGAAGCTTTCTTT. V and J are TRBV2 and TRBJ1-1; 9 nucleotides line up with TRBD1. J was trimmed by 6 bases and V by 11 bases; bases with no gene match: 7. Germline V gene sequence: CDR1 SNHLY, CDR2 FYNNEI. There are 12 residues in the CDR3.

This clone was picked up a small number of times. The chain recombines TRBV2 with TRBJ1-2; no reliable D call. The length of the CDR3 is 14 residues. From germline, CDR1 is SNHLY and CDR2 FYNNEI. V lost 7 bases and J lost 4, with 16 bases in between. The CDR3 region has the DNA TGTGCCAGCACCTCACCCGCTCGGAGCTATGGCTACACCTTC. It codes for CASTSPARSYGYTF.

CDR3 sequence: CASSEASLGGYEKLFF. The CDR3 DNA sequence: TGTGCCAGCAGTGAAGCGTCATTGGGAGGGTATGAAAAACTGTTTTTT. V usage is TRBV6-1 and J usage is TRBJ1-4; D unresolved. Germline values: CDR1 MNHNS, CDR2 SASEGT. The CDR3 has 16 residues. Trimming stripped 0 bases from V and 6 bases from J, with 14 bases between.

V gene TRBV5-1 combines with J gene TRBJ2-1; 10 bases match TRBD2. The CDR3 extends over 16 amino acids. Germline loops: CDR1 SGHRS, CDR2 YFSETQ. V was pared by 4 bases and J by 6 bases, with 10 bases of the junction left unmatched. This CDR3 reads CASSATLAGVRNEQFF. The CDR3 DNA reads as TGCGCCAGCAGCGCGACCCTAGCGGGGGTTCGCAATGAGCAGTTCTTC.

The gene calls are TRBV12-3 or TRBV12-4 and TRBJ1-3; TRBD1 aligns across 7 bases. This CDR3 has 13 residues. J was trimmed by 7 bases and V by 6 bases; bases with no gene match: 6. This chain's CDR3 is CASRPTGVNTIYF. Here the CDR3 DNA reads TGTGCCAGCAGACCCACAGGGGTGAACACCATATATTTT.

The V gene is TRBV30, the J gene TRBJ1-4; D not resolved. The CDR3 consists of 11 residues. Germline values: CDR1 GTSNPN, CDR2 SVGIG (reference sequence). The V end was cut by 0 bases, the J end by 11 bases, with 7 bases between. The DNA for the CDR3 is TGTGCCTGGAGTGTACACGGGAAACTGTTTTTT. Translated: CAWSVHGKLFF.

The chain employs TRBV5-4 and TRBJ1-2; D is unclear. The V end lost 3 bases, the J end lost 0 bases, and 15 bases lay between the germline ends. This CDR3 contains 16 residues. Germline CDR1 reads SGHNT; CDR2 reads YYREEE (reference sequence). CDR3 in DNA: TGTGCCAGCAGCTGGGAGCCGGGAGGGACTAACTATGGCTACACCTTC. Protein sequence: CASSWEPGGTNYGYTF.

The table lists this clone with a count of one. This CDR3 is CASSAGTGGGNQPQHF. The CDR3 DNA reads TGCGCCAGCAGCGCCGGGACAGGGGGAGGCAATCAGCCCCAGCATTTT. This chain joins TRBV5-1 and TRBJ1-5; 11 bases are shared with TRBD1. CDR1 and CDR2 (germline): SGHRS, YFSETQ. The CDR3 has 16 residues. With 4 bases clipped from V and 2 bases from J, the junction kept 5 bases outside the gene matches.

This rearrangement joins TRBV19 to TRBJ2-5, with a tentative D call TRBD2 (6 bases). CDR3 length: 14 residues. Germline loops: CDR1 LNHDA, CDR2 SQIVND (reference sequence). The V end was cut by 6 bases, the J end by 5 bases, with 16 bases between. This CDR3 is CASRTGGDSETQYF. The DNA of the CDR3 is TGTGCCAGTAGAACCGGCGGGGATAGTGAGACCCAGTACTTC.

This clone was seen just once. Written as DNA, the CDR3 is TGTGCCAGCAGCTTAGGGACAGGGTACGAGCAGTACGTC. It translates to CASSLGTGYEQYV. The rearrangement uses TRBV11-2 and TRBJ2-7; 8 nucleotides line up with TRBD1. Germline assignment: CDR1 SGHAT and CDR2 FQNNGV. CDR3 length equals 13 residues. Trimming cost V 1 base and J 4 bases; bases outside gene matches: 0.

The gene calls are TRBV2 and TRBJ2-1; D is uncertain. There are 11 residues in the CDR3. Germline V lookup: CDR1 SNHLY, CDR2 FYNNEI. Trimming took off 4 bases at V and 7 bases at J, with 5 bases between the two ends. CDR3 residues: CASSGSNEQFF. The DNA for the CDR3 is TGTGCCAGCAGTGGTTCGAATGAGCAGTTCTTC.

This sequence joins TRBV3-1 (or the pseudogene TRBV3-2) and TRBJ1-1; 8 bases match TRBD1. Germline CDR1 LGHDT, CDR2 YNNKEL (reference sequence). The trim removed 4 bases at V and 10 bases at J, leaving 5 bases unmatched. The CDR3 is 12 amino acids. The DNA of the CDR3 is TGTGCCAGCAGCCGACAGGGGTGGGCAGCTTTCTTT. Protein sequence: CASSRQGWAAFF.

CDR3 nucleotide sequence: TGTGCCAGCAGCTTAGGGGGCCAGTATCCGGGGGGAGAGACCCAGTACTTC. Amino acids: CASSLGGQYPGGETQYF. The chain couples TRBV11-3 to TRBJ2-5; 7 bases map to TRBD2. CDR1 is SGHNT, CDR2 YENEEA, per germline. There are 17 residues in the CDR3. V shed 1 base and J 4 bases; nucleotides not matched to a gene: 12.